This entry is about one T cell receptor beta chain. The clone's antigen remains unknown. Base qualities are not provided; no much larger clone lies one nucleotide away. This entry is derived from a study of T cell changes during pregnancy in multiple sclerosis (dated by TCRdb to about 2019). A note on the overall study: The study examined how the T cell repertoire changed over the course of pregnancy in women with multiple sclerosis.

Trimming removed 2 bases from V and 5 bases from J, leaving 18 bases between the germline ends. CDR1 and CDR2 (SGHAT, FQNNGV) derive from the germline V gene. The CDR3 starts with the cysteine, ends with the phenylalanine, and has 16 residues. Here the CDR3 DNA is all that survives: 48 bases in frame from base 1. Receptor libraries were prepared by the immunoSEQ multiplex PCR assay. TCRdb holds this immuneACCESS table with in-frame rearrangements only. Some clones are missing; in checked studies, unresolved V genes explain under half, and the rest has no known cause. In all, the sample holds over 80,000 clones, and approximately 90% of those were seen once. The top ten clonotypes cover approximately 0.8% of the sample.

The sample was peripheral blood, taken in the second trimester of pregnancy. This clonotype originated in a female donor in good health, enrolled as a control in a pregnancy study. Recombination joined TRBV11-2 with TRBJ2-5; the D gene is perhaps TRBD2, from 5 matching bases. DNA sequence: TGTGCCAGCAGCTTATCCGGGGAGCGGACCTTGGAGACCCAGTACTTC. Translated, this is CASSLSGERTLETQYF. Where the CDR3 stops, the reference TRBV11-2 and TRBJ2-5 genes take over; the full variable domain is EAGVAQSPRYKIIEKRQSVAFWCNPISGHATLYWYQQILGQGPKLLIQFQNNGVVDDSQLPKDRFSAERLKGVDSTLKIQPAKLEDSAVYLCASSLSGERTLETQYFGPGTRLLVL.